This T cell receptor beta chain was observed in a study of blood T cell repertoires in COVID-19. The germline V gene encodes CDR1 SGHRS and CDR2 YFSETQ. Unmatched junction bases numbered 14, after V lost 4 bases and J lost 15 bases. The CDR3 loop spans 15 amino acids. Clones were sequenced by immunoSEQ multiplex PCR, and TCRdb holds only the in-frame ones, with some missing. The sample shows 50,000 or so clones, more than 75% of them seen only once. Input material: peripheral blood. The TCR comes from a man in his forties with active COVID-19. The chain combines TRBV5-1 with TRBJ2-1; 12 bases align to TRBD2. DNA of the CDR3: TGCGCCAGCAGCCCCGGCGGCCTAGCGGGAGGGTCTCGGTTCTTC. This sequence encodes CASSPGGLAGGSRFF.